This T cell receptor (beta chain) was sequenced in a study of PD-1 blockade in classical Hodgkin lymphoma. Study information: Patients had nivolumab dosed at 3 mg/kg, delivered intravenously every 2 weeks.

General study findings and limits: Patients newly diagnosed and complete responders had comparable baseline diversity.

The CDR3 contains 12 residues. V dropped 1 base and J dropped 8 bases, with 8 bases sitting between them. Germline assignment: CDR1 SGHTA and CDR2 FQGNSA. Comment on this clone: Antigen specificity is unknown.

Here immunoSEQ multiplex PCR was the method, and the copy in TCRdb shows in-frame clones only, minus some. This sample carries roughly 40,000 clones, approximately 91% of them seen once, and the ten largest clones take approximately 9%. No patient escaped relapse after autologous stem cell transplantation, and brentuximab vedotin exposure varied. J is TRBJ1-1 and V is TRBV7-2; no firm D call. The receptor was isolated from a human donor with classical Hodgkin lymphoma. Specimen: peripheral blood mononuclear cells (PBMCs), collected at baseline. CDR3 DNA: TGTGCCAGCAGCTTAGACTACGGGGAAGCTTTCTTT. Its translation: CASSLDYGEAFF.